This T cell receptor beta chain was documented in a study of blood T cells in healthy people across ages. With a J-beta primer mix and a sample-barcoded 5' primer, a second PCR ran about 6 to 11 cycles. TCRdb re-called the 5' RACE reads through MiXCR, storing one row per CDR3 protein. Here the sample spans about 700,000 distinct CDR3 sequences, roughly 32% being singletons. This clonotype has just a few counts. The CDR3 totals 15 residues. Trimming removed 5 bases at V and 7 bases at J, with 19 bases between. CDR1 is MNHEY and CDR2 is SVGEGT in the germline V gene. Per sample, a minimum of 6 million PBMCs were isolated.

The J gene is TRBJ2-3, the V gene TRBV6-2 or TRBV6-3; TRBD2 might be the D (7 bases). This sequence originates from a woman of 80 years or more in good health. Sequenced sample: blood. As DNA, the CDR3 is TGTGCCAGCAGTCCCAGGGGTCTGGGAGGGTATACGCAGTATTTT. This sequence encodes CASSPRGLGGYTQYF.